This TCR beta chain came from a study of technical replicates of blood from four donors. Measured with immunoSEQ multiplex PCR; TCRdb has only the in-frame clones, and not every one. The data hold tens of thousands of clones, with around 97% observed a single time. V dropped 3 bases and J dropped 6 bases, with 21 bases sitting between them. Germline V gene data show CDR1 as WNHNN and CDR2 as SYGVQD (reference sequence). The length of the CDR3 is 16 residues. Specimen: T cells isolated from PBMCs. The rearrangement uses TRBV10-1 and TRBJ2-7, with D possibly matching TRBD1 (6 bases). This clonotype was obtained from a human donor in good health. The CDR3 region has the DNA TGCGCCAGCAGTGAAACGCAGGGGATTGGGTTCGGCGAGCAGTACTTC. This encodes CASSETQGIGFGEQYF.